This T cell receptor beta chain was found in a study of blood T cell repertoires in COVID-19. About the study: Acute-phase and convalescent COVID-19 samples originated in the United States, Italy and Spain.

In the original analysis: Estimation of nucleated cell counts relied on the amplification of reference gene primers. Using immunoSEQ multiplex PCR, the repertoire was profiled, and TCRdb retains in-frame clones only, with some absent. The V and J calls and clone size come from that table; D and trimming were worked out from the DNA. Among 95,000 to 150,000 clones listed, about nine tenths were seen once. Germline lookup yields CDR1 MDHEN and CDR2 SYDVKM. The CDR3 totals 12 residues. Deletions cut 6 bases from V and 6 bases from J, with 12 bases between. The sequence was obtained from a woman aged 65 to 85 with acute or convalescent COVID-19. The chain joins TRBV28 to TRBJ2-7; no clear D. The specimen sequenced was peripheral blood. The CDR3 here is CASSLPITEQYF. The CDR3 nucleotides are TGTGCCAGCAGCCTTCCTATAACCGAGCAGTACTTC.